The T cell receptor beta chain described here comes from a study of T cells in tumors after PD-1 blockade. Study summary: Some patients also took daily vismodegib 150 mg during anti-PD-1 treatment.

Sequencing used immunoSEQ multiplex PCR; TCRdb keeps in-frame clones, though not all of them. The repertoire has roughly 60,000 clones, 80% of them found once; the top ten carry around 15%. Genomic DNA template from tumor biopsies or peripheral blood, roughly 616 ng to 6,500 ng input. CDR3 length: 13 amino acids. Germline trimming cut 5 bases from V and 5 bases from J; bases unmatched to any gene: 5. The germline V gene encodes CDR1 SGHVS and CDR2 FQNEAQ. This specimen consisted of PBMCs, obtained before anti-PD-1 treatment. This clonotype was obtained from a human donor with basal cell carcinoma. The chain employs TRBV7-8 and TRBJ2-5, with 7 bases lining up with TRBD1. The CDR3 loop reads CASSRDRGETQYF. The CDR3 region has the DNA TGTGCCAGCAGCCGGGACAGAGGGGAGACCCAGTACTTC. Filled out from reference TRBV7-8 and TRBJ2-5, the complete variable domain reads GAGVSQSPRYKVAKRGQDVALRCDPISGHVSLFWYQQALGQGPEFLTYFQNEAQLDKSGLPSDRFFAERPEGSVSTLKIQRTQQEDSAVYLCASSRDRGETQYFGPGTRLLVL.